This TCR beta chain was sequenced during a study of vaccination and CD4 T cells after COVID-19. Study information: Participants were administered two doses of either the BNT162b2 or the mRNA-1273 vaccine.

CD4+ T cells that had been cultured provided DNA sequenced with the Oncomine TCR Beta short-read assay. TCRdb reprocessed the PCR reads via MiXCR and lists one record per CDR3 protein. Of more than 9,000 distinct CDR3 sequences in the sample, just over 20% were seen once. This clonotype was counted only a few times. No antigen is known for it. Treatment: approximately nine-day PBMC culture with coronavirus spike peptide pools or control peptides (ViraFEST assay). Study-level results: The median count of SARS-CoV-2-reactive clonotypes rose from roughly 21 to 40, not significantly.

The CDR3 contains 17 residues. The V and J ends lost 2 bases and 8 bases respectively, with 19 bases between them. Germline V gives CDR1 LNHDA, CDR2 SQIVND (reference sequence). The clonotype originates from a human donor who received a COVID-19 vaccine. Sequencing was performed on CD4+ T cells from blood, cultured in vitro, taken before SARS-CoV-2 vaccination. V gene TRBV19 combines with J gene TRBJ1-6; tentatively, D is TRBD1 (6 bases). The CDR3 coding sequence is TGTGCCAGTAGTATACCCGCTCGGGGGCAGTACCATTCACCCCTCCACTTT. It codes for CASSIPARGQYHSPLHF.